A selection of T cell receptor beta chains follows, all from one sample in a study of glioma-infiltrating T cells after dendritic cell vaccination. TCRdb keeps only in-frame clones here, not all; method: immunoSEQ multiplex PCR. The sample has 20,000 to 25,000 clones, about four fifths seen once; the top ten hold 36%. The starting material was blood, obtained before dendritic cell vaccination. These receptors were collected from a human donor with glioblastoma. The CDR3 runs from the conserved cysteine through the conserved F or W. D genes are given only for firm matches. Where a row states a size, it is once, few, many or the class of an expanded clone; other rows omit it.

V gene	clone size	J gene	D gene	CDR3 protein	CDR3 DNA
TRBV6-1	-	TRBJ2-5	-	CASSESRGRGTQYF	TGTGCCAGCAGTGAAAGTAGGGGTAGGGGGACCCAGTACTTC
TRBV11-1	-	TRBJ2-5	-	CASGFDPQEAQYF	TGTGCCAGCGGCTTCGACCCACAAGAGGCCCAGTACTTC
TRBV10-3	-	TRBJ1-2	-	CAISVGWTAPYGYTF	TGTGCCATCAGTGTTGGGTGGACAGCCCCCTATGGCTACACCTTC
TRBV29-1	-	TRBJ1-4	-	CSVYQGSNEKLFF	TGCAGCGTTTATCAGGGCTCAAATGAAAAACTGTTTTTT
TRBV4-3	-	TRBJ1-1	-	CASSHRAGDTEAFF	TGCGCCAGCAGCCATCGGGCCGGGGACACTGAAGCTTTCTTT
TRBV19	-	TRBJ2-3	-	CASSTTGTGKGTDTQYF	TGTGCCAGTAGTACAACTGGAACAGGGAAAGGGACAGATACGCAGTATTTT
TRBV7-2	-	TRBJ2-7	TRBD2	CASRPTGLSTYEQYF	TGTGCCAGCAGACCGACGGGACTATCGACCTACGAGCAGTACTTC
TRBV18	-	TRBJ2-5	TRBD2	CASSPLAGGQETQYF	TGTGCCAGCTCACCTTTAGCGGGAGGTCAAGAGACCCAGTACTTC
TRBV7-6	-	TRBJ1-1	-	CASSLEYLNTEAFF	TGTGCCAGCAGCTTAGAGTACTTGAACACTGAAGCTTTCTTT
TRBV7-9	few	TRBJ2-3	TRBD1	CASSSLDRGHDTQYF	TGTGCCAGCAGCTCGCTTGACAGGGGGCACGATACGCAGTATTTT
TRBV12-5	-	TRBJ1-1	-	CASLQWNTEAFF	TGTGCTAGTTTACAGTGGAACACTGAAGCTTTCTTT
TRBV30	-	TRBJ2-2	-	CAWSGGTGELFF	TGTGCCTGGAGCGGAGGGACCGGGGAGCTGTTTTTT
TRBV9	-	TRBJ1-1	-	CASSPRSDSTEAFF	TGTGCCAGCAGCCCACGATCCGACAGCACTGAAGCTTTCTTT
TRBV4-1	once	TRBJ1-6	-	CASSPVRHSPLHF	TGCGCCAGCAGCCCGGTCAGGCATTCACCCCTCCACTTT
TRBV4-2	-	TRBJ1-1	-	CASSQDPWGATGNTEAFF	TGTGCCAGCAGCCAAGATCCCTGGGGAGCGACGGGAAACACTGAAGCTTTCTTT
TRBV6-1	few	TRBJ1-4	TRBD1	CASSEGGRGEKLFF	TGTGCCAGCAGTGAAGGGGGCAGGGGGGAAAAACTGTTTTTT
TRBV19	once	TRBJ1-1	TRBD1	CASGSAGQGRPEAFF	TGTGCCAGTGGTTCTGCGGGACAGGGAAGGCCTGAAGCTTTCTTT
TRBV6-6	-	TRBJ1-4	-	CASRQGAEKLFF	TGTGCCAGCAGGCAGGGTGCTGAAAAACTGTTTTTT
TRBV7-2	-	TRBJ1-3	-	CASSKESHSGNTIYF	TGTGCCAGCAGCAAAGAGTCTCACTCTGGAAACACCATATATTTT
TRBV27	-	TRBJ2-2	-	CASSLRGWGQATTGELFF	TGTGCCAGCAGTTTAAGGGGGTGGGGTCAGGCTACCACCGGGGAGCTGTTTTTT
TRBV7-2	-	TRBJ2-5	TRBD1	CASSLNRGNQYF	TGTGCCAGCAGCTTAAACAGGGGTAACCAGTACTTC
TRBV19	-	TRBJ2-7	TRBD2	CASSIGTSGRSYEQYF	TGTGCCAGTAGTATTGGTACAAGCGGGAGAAGCTACGAGCAGTACTTC
TRBV11-3	-	TRBJ2-7	-	CASSLDGGRGEQYF	TGTGCCAGCAGTCTAGACGGGGGTCGGGGAGAGCAGTACTTC
TRBV27	-	TRBJ1-2	TRBD1	CASSPRDSYGYTF	TGTGCCAGCAGTCCGAGGGACAGCTATGGCTACACCTTC
TRBV4-2	-	TRBJ1-2	TRBD1	CASSQDLETGSRYTF	TGTGCCAGCAGCCAAGATCTCGAGACAGGGAGTCGCTACACCTTC
TRBV4-2	-	TRBJ1-6	TRBD1	CASSQESEGAGSPLHF	TGTGCCAGCAGCCAAGAGTCTGAGGGGGCCGGTTCACCCCTCCACTTT
TRBV6-1	-	TRBJ2-2	TRBD2	CASSEGGSNTGELFF	TGTGCCAGCAGTGAGGGCGGGAGTAACACCGGGGAGCTGTTTTTT
TRBV11-2	-	TRBJ2-5	TRBD2	CASSPGLAVSQETQYF	TGTGCCAGCAGCCCTGGACTAGCGGTATCACAAGAGACCCAGTACTTC
TRBV11-2	-	TRBJ2-4	-	CASSLGRQGWNIQYF	TGTGCCAGCAGCTTAGGCCGACAAGGTTGGAACATTCAGTACTTC
TRBV5-1	-	TRBJ2-6	-	CASSLVANQAAGANVLTF	TGCGCCAGCAGCTTGGTCGCAAATCAGGCCGCTGGGGCCAACGTCCTGACTTTC
TRBV18	once	TRBJ1-1	TRBD1	CASSHSTGVTEAFF	TGTGCCAGCTCACACTCGACAGGGGTCACTGAAGCTTTCTTT
TRBV27	-	TRBJ2-5	TRBD1	CASSTLGTGQETQYF	TGTGCCAGCAGTACCCTCGGGACAGGGCAAGAGACCCAGTACTTC
TRBV5-1	-	TRBJ2-7	-	CASSLPRAELYEQYF	TGCGCCAGCAGCTTACCCAGGGCCGAACTCTACGAGCAGTACTTC
TRBV15	-	TRBJ1-2	TRBD1	CATSRGQIQGAVGYTF	TGTGCCACCAGCAGAGGACAAATACAGGGGGCGGTTGGCTACACCTTC
TRBV10-2	few	TRBJ2-1	TRBD2	CASSDPSGISYNEQFF	TGCGCCAGCAGTGATCCTAGCGGGATCTCCTACAATGAGCAGTTCTTC
TRBV11-1	few	TRBJ2-7	TRBD2	CASSSTSGRWEQYF	TGTGCCAGCAGCTCGACTAGCGGTCGGTGGGAGCAGTACTTC
TRBV5-5	-	TRBJ2-3	TRBD2	CASSLTASGTADTQYF	TGTGCCAGCAGCTTGACGGCTAGCGGGACCGCAGATACGCAGTATTTT
TRBV5-1	few	TRBJ2-7	-	CASSFEGFRQYF	TGCGCCAGCAGCTTTGAGGGTTTTAGGCAGTACTTC
TRBV10-3	-	TRBJ1-2	TRBD1	CATVEDRGINGYTF	TGTGCCACCGTCGAGGACAGGGGGATTAATGGCTACACCTTC
TRBV5-4	-	TRBJ1-1	-	CASSLEPLGRAEAFF	TGTGCCAGCAGCTTGGAACCGCTTGGTCGGGCTGAAGCTTTCTTT
TRBV5-1	-	TRBJ2-1	TRBD2	CASSSLAADYNEQFF	TGCGCCAGCAGCTCTCTAGCGGCGGACTACAATGAGCAGTTCTTC
TRBV29-1	-	TRBJ2-7	TRBD2	CSVVGLAGLQQYF	TGCAGCGTTGTAGGACTAGCGGGTCTTCAGCAGTACTTC
TRBV28	-	TRBJ2-5	-	CASTPGWSLETQYF	TGTGCCAGCACCCCGGGTTGGTCCCTCGAGACCCAGTACTTC
TRBV7-9	-	TRBJ2-7	TRBD2	CASSLLAGGPYYEQYF	TGTGCCAGCAGCTTATTAGCGGGAGGGCCTTACTACGAGCAGTACTTC
TRBV5-1	-	TRBJ2-2	TRBD2	CASYWTGGTFTGELFF	TGCGCCAGCTACTGGACGGGAGGAACCTTCACCGGGGAGCTGTTTTTT
TRBV5-1	-	TRBJ1-1	-	CASSPAEMGTEAFF	TGCGCCAGCAGCCCAGCGGAGATGGGCACTGAAGCTTTCTTT
TRBV7-3	-	TRBJ2-7	-	CASSSEQGREQYF	TGTGCCAGCAGCTCAGAACAGGGTCGCGAGCAGTACTTC
TRBV20-1	-	TRBJ2-7	-	CSARRGEQYF	TGCAGTGCTAGAAGAGGCGAGCAGTACTTC
TRBV4-3	-	TRBJ2-3	TRBD1	CASSQNTGGNHPDTQYF	TGCGCCAGCAGCCAAAACACAGGGGGCAACCACCCAGATACGCAGTATTTT
TRBV7-7	-	TRBJ2-5	TRBD2	CASSLGGRAGETQYF	TGTGCCAGCAGCTTAGGCGGGAGGGCCGGTGAGACCCAGTACTTC
TRBV11-2	-	TRBJ2-1	TRBD2	CASSLAIAGANEQFF	TGTGCCAGCAGCTTAGCGATTGCGGGAGCAAATGAGCAGTTCTTC
TRBV5-4	-	TRBJ1-1	-	CASSSGGAHTEAFF	TGTGCCAGCAGCTCCGGCGGGGCCCACACTGAAGCTTTCTTT
TRBV6-1	-	TRBJ2-3	-	CASSEGAGADTQYF	TGTGCCAGCAGTGAAGGAGCAGGGGCCGATACGCAGTATTTT
TRBV5-6	-	TRBJ1-2	-	CASSLGRGFARGGYTF	TGTGCCAGCAGCTTGGGCAGGGGCTTCGCTCGAGGAGGCTACACCTTC
TRBV29-1	-	TRBJ1-1	TRBD1	CSGNRGNTEAFF	TGCAGCGGAAACAGGGGGAACACTGAAGCTTTCTTT